These 25 T cell receptor beta chains came from one sample sequenced in a study of shared T cell receptors in the human thymus (dated by TCRdb to 2020 to 2022). Library preparation employed the immunoSEQ multiplex PCR assay. As stored in TCRdb, this immuneACCESS dataset retains in-frame rearrangements with V and J assigned. A fraction of the clones does not appear; measured against another copy, unresolved V genes explain less than half of the discrepancy, and the remainder lacks a known reason. This sample is represented by 500,000 to 750,000 clones; roughly 90% of them were singletons. Roughly 0.0097% of the sample is taken by the ten largest. The same sample was also used in a study of human thymus T cells.

The sequenced sample was thymocytes. The receptors shown here come from a boy under two years old with a congenital heart defect. Donor details come from another sample of the same person, matched by shared clones.

The chain is built from TRBV4-3 and TRBJ2-1; 15 nucleotides agree with TRBD2. V shed 0 bases and J 8 bases; nucleotides not matched to a gene: 20. This CDR3 spans 22 amino acids. The germline V gene has CDR1 LGHNA and CDR2 YSLEER. The CDR3, as DNA: TGCGCCAGCAGCCAAGATCAATCGGTGGGGGGACTAGCGGGAGGTCGGGCCGATGAGCAGTTCTTC. It encodes CASSQDQSVGGLAGGRADEQFF.

This clone was seen a single time. The chain couples TRBV6-5 to TRBJ1-3; D uncertain. The CDR3 length is 14 residues. Looked up from germline, CDR1 is MNHEY and CDR2 is SVGAGI. Trimming stripped 5 bases from V and 0 bases from J, with 8 bases between. CDR3 amino acids: CASSEQSSGNTIYF. The CDR3 bases are TGTGCCAGCAGTGAACAGAGCTCTGGAAACACCATATATTTT.

This chain joins TRBV4-3 and TRBJ2-3; D unresolved. Looked up from germline, CDR1 is LGHNA and CDR2 is YSLEER. The CDR3 length is 17 residues. Trimming left V 0 bases short and J 0 bases short, with 13 bases between. CDR3: CASSQEAPFDSTDTQYF. The CDR3 coding sequence is TGCGCCAGCAGCCAAGAGGCCCCGTTCGATAGCACAGATACGCAGTATTTT.

J is TRBJ2-5 and V is TRBV29-1; 7 bases are shared with TRBD2. The CDR3 covers 11 residues. Looked up from germline, CDR1 is SQVTM and CDR2 is ANQGSEA. Trimming removed 7 bases from V and 5 bases from J; junction bases left unmatched: 4. The CDR3 nucleotides read TGCAGCGGCCGGGAGGTGGAGACCCAGTACTTC. The encoded protein is CSGREVETQYF.

The chain is built from TRBV4-2 and TRBJ1-5; D call uncertain. Germline V CDR1 and CDR2: LGHNA, YNFKEQ. The CDR3 has 12 amino acids. The V and J ends lost 1 base and 5 bases respectively, with 3 bases between them. This chain's CDR3 is CASSQGDQPQHF. As DNA, the CDR3 is TGTGCCAGCAGCCAAGGAGATCAGCCCCAGCATTTT.

This clone has only one observation. The gene calls are TRBV2 and TRBJ2-5, with TRBD2 identical over 13 bases. The trim removed 6 bases at V and 5 bases at J, leaving 12 bases unmatched. The CDR3 is 17 amino acids. Germline assignment: CDR1 SNHLY and CDR2 FYNNEI. The CDR3, as DNA: TGTGCCAGCAGGAGACTAGCGGGAGGAAGGGGATGGGAGACCCAGTACTTC. This gives the protein CASRRLAGGRGWETQYF.

CDR3 in amino acids: CASSLAGVAGERNTGELFF. The CDR3, as DNA: TGTGCCAGCAGCTTAGCGGGAGTAGCGGGAGAGCGGAACACCGGGGAGCTGTTTTTT. This chain joins TRBV7-2 and TRBJ2-2, with 9 bases identical to TRBD2. Germline assignment: CDR1 SGHTA and CDR2 FQGNSA. Germline trimming cut 0 bases from V and 1 base from J; bases unmatched to any gene: 9. The CDR3 has 19 amino acids.

This clone was found once. The J gene is TRBJ2-7, the V gene TRBV15, with 8 bases lining up with TRBD1. This CDR3 is built from 15 residues. Germline V gene data show CDR1 as LNHNV and CDR2 as YYDKDF (reference sequence). V was clipped by 3 bases and J by 4 bases; unmatched bases: 8. Here the CDR3 DNA reads TGTGCCACCAGCAGCCCCGGGACAGGAGATTACGAGCAGTACTTC. As protein: CATSSPGTGDYEQYF.

The CDR3 DNA reads TGTGCCAGCAGCGTAGAATCGGGACTAGCGGACTCCTACAATGAGCAGTTCTTC. This encodes CASSVESGLADSYNEQFF. The V gene is TRBV9, the J gene TRBJ2-1; 11 nucleotides align to TRBD2. This CDR3 region has 18 residues. The V segment lost 0 bases and the J segment 0 bases; nucleotides outside the gene matches: 5. Germline CDR1 and CDR2: SGDLS and YYNGEE.

J is TRBJ1-2 and V is TRBV29-1; D is perhaps TRBD1 (6 bases). Trimming pared 3 bases from V and 3 bases from J, leaving 8 bases between. Germline CDR1 and CDR2: SQVTM and ANQGSEA. There are 12 residues in the CDR3. CDR3: CSVDQGYYGYTF. The CDR3 region has the DNA TGCAGCGTTGATCAGGGGTACTATGGCTACACCTTC.

J is TRBJ1-2 and V is TRBV20-1; a weak D match, TRBD1 (6 bases). Germline assignment: CDR1 DFQATT and CDR2 SNEGSKA (reference sequence). The CDR3 runs 10 residues. Trimming removed 4 bases at V and 6 bases at J, with 6 bases between. The CDR3 loop is CSANRDGYTF. For the CDR3, the DNA is TGCAGTGCTAACAGGGATGGCTACACCTTC.

This clone was seen a handful of times. The chain links TRBV30 to TRBJ2-7; D unclear. CDR1 GTSNPN and CDR2 SVGIG come from the germline V gene (reference sequence). The CDR3 runs 14 residues. V was pared by 2 bases and J by 2 bases, with 13 bases between. The CDR3 region has the DNA TGTGCCTGGAGTTGTGCTAATTGTACCTACGAGCAGTACTTC. Protein product: CAWSCANCTYEQYF.

The chain links TRBV6-6 to TRBJ2-2; 7 bases align to TRBD1. Germline trimming cut 6 bases from V and 1 base from J; bases unmatched to any gene: 5. The germline V gene has CDR1 MNHNY and CDR2 SVGAGI (reference sequence). This CDR3 comprises 15 residues. The CDR3 DNA reads TGTGCCAGCAGACCTGACAGGGAGAACACCGGGGAGCTGTTTTTT. It yields the protein CASRPDRENTGELFF.

This clone was found once. The J gene is TRBJ1-5, the V gene TRBV6-1; a weak D match, TRBD1 (6 bases). The CDR3 is 18 residues long. Looked up from germline, CDR1 is MNHNS and CDR2 is SASEGT. Trimming removed 4 bases from V and 1 base from J, with 20 bases in between. CDR3 region: CASSVYPPFRGSNQPQHF. The CDR3, as DNA: TGTGCCAGCAGTGTCTATCCTCCTTTCAGGGGCAGCAATCAGCCCCAGCATTTT.

The chain links TRBV27 to TRBJ2-7; maybe TRBD1 (6 bases). CDR1 and CDR2 from the germline V gene are MNHEY and SMNVEV (reference sequence). With 2 bases removed from V and 3 bases from J, the gap between germline ends came to 23 bases. The CDR3 covers 18 residues. CDR3 sequence (DNA): TGTGCCAGCAGTTTAAGGCCCCCTCACACAGGGTTAGGCTACGAGCAGTACTTC. It yields the protein CASSLRPPHTGLGYEQYF.

This clone appeared once. V and J are TRBV19 and TRBJ2-3; TRBD1 is a possible D gene (9 bases). CDR1 and CDR2 from the germline V gene are LNHDA and SQIVND (reference sequence). Trimming removed 11 bases at V and 3 bases at J, with 24 bases between. CDR3 length equals 16 residues. This CDR3 is CAVGDRDGGRTDTQYF. For the CDR3, the DNA is TGTGCCGTAGGGGACAGGGATGGCGGGAGGACAGATACGCAGTATTTT.

This chain links TRBV6-5 with TRBJ2-5; tentative D call: TRBD1 (6 bases). The CDR3 totals 15 residues. V lost 6 bases and J 2 bases, leaving 16 bases between the germline ends. CDR1 MNHEY and CDR2 SVGAGI come from the germline V gene. The CDR3 loop is CASSNSGTLQETQYF. In DNA form, the CDR3 reads TGTGCCAGCAGCAATTCCGGGACACTACAAGAGACCCAGTACTTC.

The chain employs TRBV11-2 and TRBJ2-5; a possible D gene is TRBD2 (6 bases). V was clipped by 3 bases and J by 3 bases, with 20 bases between them. Germline V gene data show CDR1 as SGHAT and CDR2 as FQNNGV. The CDR3 is made up of 17 amino acids. In DNA form, the CDR3 reads TGTGCCAGCAGCTTTTTGTTTGTGGGAGGTTACAAAGAGACCCAGTACTTC. Translating gives CASSFLFVGGYKETQYF.

The chain joins TRBV5-4 to TRBJ2-7, with TRBD2 identical over 10 bases. Looked up from germline, CDR1 is SGHNT and CDR2 is YYREEE (reference sequence). The CDR3 sequence is 16 residues long. The trim removed 3 bases at V and 1 base at J, leaving 7 bases unmatched. The CDR3 DNA follows: TGTGCCAGCAGCTCAAGGCCGGGACTAGCGTCCTACGAGCAGTACTTC. This encodes CASSSRPGLASYEQYF.

The V and J genes are TRBV27 and TRBJ2-2; 8 bases map to TRBD2. Germline V gives CDR1 MNHEY, CDR2 SMNVEV (reference sequence). The CDR3 is made up of 17 amino acids. Losses at the gene ends were 0 bases for V and 3 bases for J; bases not matched to a gene: 6. This CDR3 reads CASSLSPLLADTGELFF. DNA for the CDR3: TGTGCCAGCAGTTTATCTCCCTTACTAGCGGACACCGGGGAGCTGTTTTTT.

This chain's CDR3 is CASSLVGGGQGAYNEQFF. CDR3 coding DNA: TGTGCCAGCAGCTTAGTCGGTGGGGGACAGGGTGCTTACAATGAGCAGTTCTTC. V gene TRBV7-9 combines with J gene TRBJ2-1; 9 bases line up with TRBD1. V trimming: 1 base; J trimming: 4 bases; junction bases outside the gene matches: 11. Germline V gene data show CDR1 as SEHNR and CDR2 as FQNEAQ (reference sequence). The length of the CDR3 is 18 residues. Full variable domain (outside the CDR3, taken from reference TRBV7-9 and TRBJ2-1): DTGVSQNPRHKITKRGQNVTFRCDPISEHNRLYWYRQTLGQGPEFLTYFQNEAQLEKSRLLSDRFSAERPKGSFSTLEIQRTEQGDSAMYLCASSLVGGGQGAYNEQFFGPGTRLTVL.

The chain couples TRBV25-1 to TRBJ2-7; D is perhaps TRBD1 (8 bases). The germline V gene encodes CDR1 MGHDK and CDR2 SYGVNS. This CDR3 is 12 amino acids long. V gave up 8 bases and J gave up 5 bases, with 13 bases separating them. The CDR3 is CASEQGGHEQYF. CDR3 DNA sequence: TGTGCCAGCGAACAGGGGGGGCACGAGCAGTACTTC.

This clone was seen once. J is TRBJ2-7 and V is TRBV29-1; a weak D match, TRBD2 (6 bases). CDR3 length equals 12 residues. Germline V gene lookup returns CDR1 SQVTM and CDR2 ANQGSEA. The ends were cut back, 6 bases at V and 3 bases at J, with 12 bases in the middle. The CDR3 loop reads CSVGPSVYEQYF. DNA of the CDR3: TGCAGCGTGGGACCTAGCGTCTACGAGCAGTACTTC.

V is TRBV6-5 and J is TRBJ2-7; 7 bases align to TRBD1. The CDR3 is 15 residues long. Germline trimming cut 2 bases from V and 3 bases from J; bases unmatched to any gene: 7. Germline values: CDR1 MNHEY, CDR2 SVGAGI. CDR3 sequence: CASSYGTASIYEQYF. The CDR3 DNA is TGTGCCAGCAGTTACGGGACAGCCAGCATCTACGAGCAGTACTTC.

This chain uses TRBV28 with TRBJ2-2; 9 bases map to TRBD1. Germline V gene lookup returns CDR1 MDHEN and CDR2 SYDVKM. J lost 3 bases, V lost 5 bases, and 4 bases had no gene match. The CDR3 is 15 amino acids. CDR3 amino acids: CASSETGGYTGELFF. The DNA of the CDR3 is TGTGCCAGCAGTGAGACAGGGGGGTACACCGGGGAGCTGTTTTTT.